A selection of T cell receptor beta chains follows, all from one sample in a study of blood T cell repertoires in COVID-19. Data came from immunoSEQ multiplex PCR; TCRdb stores just in-frame clones and leaves some out. The sample carries 84,000 or so clones, approximately 80% recorded once. Sequenced material: peripheral blood. The receptor set was obtained from a human donor in a cohort sampled during active COVID-19. Each CDR3 is given with its conserved first and last residue. Fields, in order: clone size, J gene, V gene, D gene, CDR3 DNA, CDR3 protein. A D gene is named only where the DNA matches it firmly. A clone size is listed for some rows: how often the clone was seen (once, few, many), or a class if it is expanded.

clone size: NA
J gene: TRBJ2-6
V gene: TRBV5-1
D gene: NA
CDR3 DNA: TGCGCCAGCAGCTGGATTAGCGGAGTGGGTGGGGCCAACGTCCTGACTTTC
CDR3 protein: CASSWISGVGGANVLTF

clone size: NA
J gene: TRBJ1-1
V gene: TRBV30
D gene: NA
CDR3 DNA: TGTGCCTGGAGTGCAACCGGGAACACTGAAGCTTTCTTT
CDR3 protein: CAWSATGNTEAFF

clone size: few
J gene: TRBJ2-1
V gene: TRBV11-2
D gene: TRBD2
CDR3 DNA: TGTGCCAGCACCCACGGGGCTAGCGGGAACAATGAGCAGTTCTTC
CDR3 protein: CASTHGASGNNEQFF

clone size: NA
J gene: TRBJ1-1
V gene: TRBV6-5
D gene: NA
CDR3 DNA: TGTGCCAGCAGTCCCGGACAGATGAACACTGAAGCTTTCTTT
CDR3 protein: CASSPGQMNTEAFF

clone size: NA
J gene: TRBJ1-3
V gene: TRBV9
D gene: NA
CDR3 DNA: TGTGCCAGCAGCCCTCATCGGGGGGCAACCTCTGGAAACACCATATATTTT
CDR3 protein: CASSPHRGATSGNTIYF

clone size: few
J gene: TRBJ2-1
V gene: TRBV3-1/TRBV3-2
D gene: TRBD2
CDR3 DNA: TGTGCCAGCAGTCACCGTACCAACAGCGGGAGGGAGAGCTCCTACAATGAGCAGTTCTTC
CDR3 protein: CASSHRTNSGRESSYNEQFF

clone size: few
J gene: TRBJ2-5
V gene: TRBV4-3
D gene: NA
CDR3 DNA: TGCGCCAGCAGCCAAGATTGGGCACAACAAGAGACCCAGTACTTC
CDR3 protein: CASSQDWAQQETQYF

clone size: NA
J gene: TRBJ2-1
V gene: TRBV4-2
D gene: TRBD1
CDR3 DNA: TGTGCCAGCAGCCAGCCAGACAGGGGGCTTAATGAGCAGTTCTTC
CDR3 protein: CASSQPDRGLNEQFF

clone size: once
J gene: TRBJ2-3
V gene: TRBV4-2
D gene: TRBD2
CDR3 DNA: TGTGCCAGCAGCCCCCAACTAGCGGGAGGCGAGGATACGCAGTATTTT
CDR3 protein: CASSPQLAGGEDTQYF

clone size: few
J gene: TRBJ1-1
V gene: TRBV28
D gene: NA
CDR3 DNA: TGTGCCAGTAGGGGCAGTTTGAACACTGAAGCTTTCTTT
CDR3 protein: CASRGSLNTEAFF

clone size: NA
J gene: TRBJ2-7
V gene: TRBV7-9
D gene: NA
CDR3 DNA: TGTGCCAGCAGCTTACGTTCGGCCTACGAGCAGTACTTC
CDR3 protein: CASSLRSAYEQYF

clone size: once
J gene: TRBJ2-3
V gene: TRBV18
D gene: TRBD1
CDR3 DNA: TGTGCCAGCTCAAGGACAGGGATTGGGGATACGCAGTATTTT
CDR3 protein: CASSRTGIGDTQYF

clone size: NA
J gene: TRBJ2-7
V gene: TRBV29-1
D gene: TRBD1
CDR3 DNA: TGCAGCGTTGACAGGGGGAGTGGGTACGAGCAGTACTTC
CDR3 protein: CSVDRGSGYEQYF

clone size: NA
J gene: TRBJ1-2
V gene: TRBV2
D gene: TRBD1
CDR3 DNA: TGTGCCAGCAGTGAAGGTTTAATCGGGACAGGGGGGCCGCGGGGCTACACCTTC
CDR3 protein: CASSEGLIGTGGPRGYTF

clone size: NA
J gene: TRBJ1-6
V gene: TRBV19
D gene: NA
CDR3 DNA: TGTGCCAGTAGTATAATGCCTGAGAATTCACCCCTCCACTTT
CDR3 protein: CASSIMPENSPLHF

clone size: NA
J gene: TRBJ2-5
V gene: TRBV25-1
D gene: NA
CDR3 DNA: TGTGCCAGCAGTGGACGGGACACCCAAGAGACCCAGTACTTC
CDR3 protein: CASSGRDTQETQYF

clone size: NA
J gene: TRBJ2-5
V gene: TRBV19
D gene: TRBD1
CDR3 DNA: TGTGCCAGTAGTCTCCTCGGGACAGGGATCCAAGAGACCCAGTACTTC
CDR3 protein: CASSLLGTGIQETQYF

clone size: few
J gene: TRBJ2-7
V gene: TRBV5-1
D gene: TRBD2
CDR3 DNA: TGCGCCAGCAGCTTGCGGGAGGGGTACGAGCAGTACTTC
CDR3 protein: CASSLREGYEQYF

clone size: NA
J gene: TRBJ2-2
V gene: TRBV11-3
D gene: TRBD1
CDR3 DNA: TGTGCCAGCAGCAACTTGACAGGGGGCATAGACACCGGGGAGCTGTTTTTT
CDR3 protein: CASSNLTGGIDTGELFF

clone size: many
J gene: TRBJ2-3
V gene: TRBV2
D gene: TRBD2
CDR3 DNA: TGTGCCAGCAGTGAATTGACTAGCGGGAGGGCCGCAGATACGCAGTATTTT
CDR3 protein: CASSELTSGRAADTQYF

clone size: once
J gene: TRBJ2-1
V gene: TRBV25-1
D gene: NA
CDR3 DNA: TGTGCCAGCAGCGGGAGTTCCTACAATGAGCAGTTCTTC
CDR3 protein: CASSGSSYNEQFF

clone size: NA
J gene: TRBJ1-6
V gene: TRBV4-1
D gene: TRBD1
CDR3 DNA: TGCGCCAGCAGCAGACAGGGTGATTCACCCCTCCACTTT
CDR3 protein: CASSRQGDSPLHF

clone size: NA
J gene: TRBJ1-5
V gene: TRBV7-2
D gene: TRBD1
CDR3 DNA: TGTGCCAGCAGCCAATCAGCACAGGGGGCGCAGGGACCCCAGCATTTT
CDR3 protein: CASSQSAQGAQGPQHF

clone size: NA
J gene: TRBJ2-1
V gene: TRBV28
D gene: TRBD2
CDR3 DNA: TGTGCCAGCAGTCGGGCGGGAGGGAGAGGCAATGAGCAGTTCTTC
CDR3 protein: CASSRAGGRGNEQFF

clone size: NA
J gene: TRBJ2-3
V gene: TRBV11-3
D gene: NA
CDR3 DNA: TGTGCCAGCAGCTTCGGGAGTGGGGCAGATACGCAGTATTTT
CDR3 protein: CASSFGSGADTQYF

clone size: once
J gene: TRBJ2-2
V gene: TRBV5-1
D gene: NA
CDR3 DNA: TGCGCCAGCAGCTTGGATCAGGGGCGCGGGGAGCTGTTTTTT
CDR3 protein: CASSLDQGRGELFF

clone size: NA
J gene: TRBJ1-2
V gene: TRBV7-9
D gene: TRBD1
CDR3 DNA: TGTGCCAGCAGCTCTCAAGGGGGCTTCAGCTATGGCTACACCTTC
CDR3 protein: CASSSQGGFSYGYTF

clone size: NA
J gene: TRBJ2-7
V gene: TRBV5-1
D gene: TRBD2
CDR3 DNA: TGCGCCAGCAGACGACTAGCGGGCTCCTACGAGCAGTACTTC
CDR3 protein: CASRRLAGSYEQYF

clone size: NA
J gene: TRBJ1-2
V gene: TRBV5-1
D gene: NA
CDR3 DNA: TGCGCCAGCAGCTTGGGTGGGCGAACTAACTATGGCTACACCTTC
CDR3 protein: CASSLGGRTNYGYTF

clone size: NA
J gene: TRBJ1-6
V gene: TRBV7-3
D gene: NA
CDR3 DNA: TGTGCCAGCAGCTTAGGCAGGGCGAATTCACCCCTCCACTTT
CDR3 protein: CASSLGRANSPLHF

clone size: NA
J gene: TRBJ2-5
V gene: TRBV6-2/TRBV6-3
D gene: TRBD2
CDR3 DNA: TGTGCCAGCAGTTACTCCGGGACTAGTGGGACCCAGTACTTC
CDR3 protein: CASSYSGTSGTQYF

clone size: NA
J gene: TRBJ1-2
V gene: TRBV28
D gene: NA
CDR3 DNA: TGTGCCAGCAGTATCCGGACAGTCAACTATGGCTACACCTTC
CDR3 protein: CASSIRTVNYGYTF

clone size: NA
J gene: TRBJ2-5
V gene: TRBV7-2
D gene: TRBD1
CDR3 DNA: TGTGCCAGCAGCAAATACAGGGGGTTTCAAGAGACCCAGTACTTC
CDR3 protein: CASSKYRGFQETQYF

clone size: NA
J gene: TRBJ2-5
V gene: TRBV7-8
D gene: NA
CDR3 DNA: TGTGCCAGCAGCTTAGGGAGACAGCTACAAGAGACCCAGTACTTC
CDR3 protein: CASSLGRQLQETQYF

clone size: NA
J gene: TRBJ2-1
V gene: TRBV4-2
D gene: NA
CDR3 DNA: TGTGCCAGCAGCCAAGAAAGTCCAAGCGTCTACAATGAGCAGTTCTTC
CDR3 protein: CASSQESPSVYNEQFF

clone size: NA
J gene: TRBJ2-1
V gene: TRBV13
D gene: TRBD2
CDR3 DNA: TGTGCCAGCAGCTCACCACGCGGGAGTTCGTCCTACAATGAGCAGTTCTTC
CDR3 protein: CASSSPRGSSSYNEQFF

clone size: NA
J gene: TRBJ2-7
V gene: TRBV28
D gene: TRBD2
CDR3 DNA: TGTGCCAGCAGTTTAGGTGCAGCGGGACCGTACGAGCAGTACTTC
CDR3 protein: CASSLGAAGPYEQYF

clone size: NA
J gene: TRBJ2-3
V gene: TRBV7-3
D gene: TRBD2
CDR3 DNA: TGTGCCAGCAGCCAAGCGGGAGGGGGCACAGATACGCAGTATTTT
CDR3 protein: CASSQAGGGTDTQYF

clone size: once
J gene: TRBJ2-1
V gene: TRBV27
D gene: TRBD2
CDR3 DNA: TGTGCCAGCAGTTTCCGACTAGCGGGAGTGTCCTACAATGAGCAGTTCTTC
CDR3 protein: CASSFRLAGVSYNEQFF

clone size: NA
J gene: TRBJ2-5
V gene: TRBV7-2
D gene: NA
CDR3 DNA: TGTGCCAGCAGCCTACACCAGGGGAGGGGAGAGACCCAGTACTTC
CDR3 protein: CASSLHQGRGETQYF